Listed below are T cell receptor beta chains from one sample, sequenced in a study of spatial heterogeneity in lung cancer. One entry per CDR3 protein, called by TCRdb with MiXCR from the 5' RACE reads. Altogether 6,000 to 8,000 distinct CDR3 sequences are present, 6% to 9% being singletons, with the ten largest covering roughly 8.3%. Specimen: lung tumor tissue, collected at surgery. These receptors were collected from a male donor with early-stage non-small cell lung cancer. The CDR3 runs from the conserved cysteine through the conserved F or W. The order of the fields is CDR3 protein, clone size, J gene, V gene. Size tells how often a clone was seen (once, few, many) or the class of an expanded clone, and some rows leave it out.

CDR3aa: CSAAGAGAGDTQYF; abundance: few; j_gene: TRBJ2-3; v_gene: TRBV20-1
CDR3aa: CASSEASGTSYNEQFF; abundance: medium-sized; j_gene: TRBJ2-1; v_gene: TRBV25-1
CDR3aa: CASRLPGGDSPLHF; abundance: many; j_gene: TRBJ1-6; v_gene: TRBV28
CDR3aa: CASSVLAGGYNEQFF; abundance: many; j_gene: TRBJ2-1; v_gene: TRBV11-2
CDR3aa: CASSLLTGGCHF; abundance: medium-sized; j_gene: TRBJ2-1; v_gene: TRBV7-2
CDR3aa: CASSLTFAGTDYGYTF; abundance: many; j_gene: TRBJ1-2; v_gene: TRBV7-2
CDR3aa: CSMDRGRETQYF; abundance: few; j_gene: TRBJ2-5; v_gene: TRBV29-1
CDR3aa: CASRGQSNTGELFF; abundance: medium-sized; j_gene: TRBJ2-2; v_gene: TRBV6-5
CDR3aa: CASSPRQGMSENTIYF; abundance: many; j_gene: TRBJ1-3; v_gene: TRBV9
CDR3aa: CSASTRQETQYF; abundance: many; j_gene: TRBJ2-5; v_gene: TRBV20-1
CDR3aa: CASSVNARAAYGYTF; abundance: few; j_gene: TRBJ1-2; v_gene: TRBV6-1
CDR3aa: CASSLDADTQYF; abundance: -; j_gene: TRBJ2-3; v_gene: TRBV3-1
CDR3aa: CASSPEGYYGYTF; abundance: -; j_gene: TRBJ1-2; v_gene: TRBV27
CDR3aa: CASTLDGRGTDTQYF; abundance: many; j_gene: TRBJ2-3; v_gene: TRBV12-3/TRBV12-4
CDR3aa: CASLDRGKNIQYF; abundance: medium-sized; j_gene: TRBJ2-4; v_gene: TRBV2
CDR3aa: CAIRTQGSGYGYTF; abundance: few; j_gene: TRBJ1-2; v_gene: TRBV10-3
CDR3aa: CSARPSGSGAYTQYF; abundance: few; j_gene: TRBJ2-3; v_gene: TRBV20-1
CDR3aa: CASSPPGGTPGANVLTF; abundance: medium-sized; j_gene: TRBJ2-6; v_gene: TRBV28
CDR3aa: CASSYVRRTNTGELFF; abundance: -; j_gene: TRBJ2-2; v_gene: TRBV6-2/TRBV6-3
CDR3aa: CASSRRTTGGNEQFF; abundance: many; j_gene: TRBJ2-1; v_gene: TRBV7-8
CDR3aa: CASSQAVIDTQYF; abundance: -; j_gene: TRBJ2-3; v_gene: TRBV3-1
CDR3aa: CSVATVWLGDEQFF; abundance: few; j_gene: TRBJ2-1; v_gene: TRBV29-1
CDR3aa: CASRTGTTDTQYF; abundance: -; j_gene: TRBJ2-3; v_gene: TRBV28
CDR3aa: CASIETGGTYEQYF; abundance: many; j_gene: TRBJ2-7; v_gene: TRBV6-6
CDR3aa: CASSFSAPTDTQYF; abundance: -; j_gene: TRBJ2-3; v_gene: TRBV27
CDR3aa: CASSLDGGRTSNEKLFF; abundance: few; j_gene: TRBJ1-4; v_gene: TRBV19
CDR3aa: CASSQVLAGAWTDTQYF; abundance: medium-sized; j_gene: TRBJ2-3; v_gene: TRBV3-1
CDR3aa: CASSEYRGPEAFF; abundance: medium-sized; j_gene: TRBJ1-1; v_gene: TRBV25-1
CDR3aa: CSARNPLAENTGELFF; abundance: medium-sized; j_gene: TRBJ2-2; v_gene: TRBV20-1
CDR3aa: CSVGDGVLNQPQHF; abundance: -; j_gene: TRBJ1-5; v_gene: TRBV29-1
CDR3aa: CASSLYSRGDTQYF; abundance: medium-sized; j_gene: TRBJ2-3; v_gene: TRBV5-1
CDR3aa: CASSPNRGTLEQYF; abundance: medium-sized; j_gene: TRBJ2-7; v_gene: TRBV7-2
CDR3aa: CASSLGRGPYNEQFF; abundance: many; j_gene: TRBJ2-1; v_gene: TRBV27
CDR3aa: CASRTSGTDTQYF; abundance: many; j_gene: TRBJ2-3; v_gene: TRBV6-2/TRBV6-3
CDR3aa: CSANLATYNEQFF; abundance: many; j_gene: TRBJ2-1; v_gene: TRBV29-1
CDR3aa: CASSLPTYRDNNYGYTF; abundance: many; j_gene: TRBJ1-2; v_gene: TRBV6-2/TRBV6-3
CDR3aa: CASSLAIGGRVSYNEQFF; abundance: many; j_gene: TRBJ2-1; v_gene: TRBV7-2
CDR3aa: CSAAQVSEQYF; abundance: medium-sized; j_gene: TRBJ2-7; v_gene: TRBV20-1
CDR3aa: CASSHYMGDTSSGANVLTF; abundance: medium-sized; j_gene: TRBJ2-6; v_gene: TRBV5-1
CDR3aa: CASSGGVQPQHF; abundance: -; j_gene: TRBJ1-5; v_gene: TRBV28
CDR3aa: CASSWGEGGRLRNIQYF; abundance: many; j_gene: TRBJ2-4; v_gene: TRBV7-8
CDR3aa: CSASGDEAIGEQYF; abundance: medium-sized; j_gene: TRBJ2-7; v_gene: TRBV20-1
CDR3aa: CAWSRLAGETQYF; abundance: medium-sized; j_gene: TRBJ2-5; v_gene: TRBV30
CDR3aa: CASSSGVAGANVLTF; abundance: medium-sized; j_gene: TRBJ2-6; v_gene: TRBV7-8
CDR3aa: CASSFDRDSFKAFF; abundance: many; j_gene: TRBJ1-1; v_gene: TRBV7-2
CDR3aa: CASTKQGGSGGTQYF; abundance: many; j_gene: TRBJ2-5; v_gene: TRBV2
CDR3aa: CASSSKGPPSAEQYF; abundance: -; j_gene: TRBJ2-7; v_gene: TRBV12-3/TRBV12-4
CDR3aa: CASSLGRTTGELFF; abundance: many; j_gene: TRBJ2-2; v_gene: TRBV7-3